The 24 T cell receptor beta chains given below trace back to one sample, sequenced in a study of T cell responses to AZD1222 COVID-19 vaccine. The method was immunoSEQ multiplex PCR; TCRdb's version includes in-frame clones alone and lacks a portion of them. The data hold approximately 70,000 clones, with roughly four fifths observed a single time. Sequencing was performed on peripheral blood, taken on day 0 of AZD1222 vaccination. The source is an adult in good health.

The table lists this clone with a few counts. CDR3 coding DNA: TGTGCCAGCAGCTTAAGGGACGGACTCTATGGCTACACCTTC. It encodes CASSLRDGLYGYTF. The chain combines TRBV11-1 with TRBJ1-2, with a possible D match to TRBD1 (5 bases). The CDR3 sequence is 14 residues long. Germline V lookup: CDR1 SGHAT, CDR2 FQDESV (reference sequence). With 2 bases removed from V and 4 bases from J, the gap between germline ends came to 11 bases. Drawing the rest from reference TRBV11-1 and TRBJ1-2, the complete variable domain is EAEVAQSPRYKITEKSQAVAFWCDPISGHATLYWYRQILGQGPELLVQFQDESVVDDSQLPKDRFSAERLKGVDSTLKIQPAELGDSAMYLCASSLRDGLYGYTFGSGTRLTVV.

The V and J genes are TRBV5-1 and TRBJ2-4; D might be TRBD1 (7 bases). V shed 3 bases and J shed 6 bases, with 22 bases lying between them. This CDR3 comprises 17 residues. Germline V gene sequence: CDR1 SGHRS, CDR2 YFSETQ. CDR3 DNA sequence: TGCGCCAGCAGCTCGGGGGTAGACCAGGGGGTGAGAAACATTCAGTACTTC. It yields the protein CASSSGVDQGVRNIQYF.

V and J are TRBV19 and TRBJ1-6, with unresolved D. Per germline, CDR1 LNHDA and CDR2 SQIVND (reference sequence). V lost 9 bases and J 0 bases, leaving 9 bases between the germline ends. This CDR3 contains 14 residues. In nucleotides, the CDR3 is TGTGCCAGCGAGAGCCGCTCCTATAATTCACCCCTCCACTTT. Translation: CASESRSYNSPLHF.

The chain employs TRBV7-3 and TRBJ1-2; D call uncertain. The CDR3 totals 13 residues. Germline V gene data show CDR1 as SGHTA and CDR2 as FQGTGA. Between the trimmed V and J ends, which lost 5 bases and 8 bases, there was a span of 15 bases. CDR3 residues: CASSDPAGNGYTF. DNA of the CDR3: TGTGCCAGCAGCGATCCAGCCGGGAACGGCTACACCTTC.

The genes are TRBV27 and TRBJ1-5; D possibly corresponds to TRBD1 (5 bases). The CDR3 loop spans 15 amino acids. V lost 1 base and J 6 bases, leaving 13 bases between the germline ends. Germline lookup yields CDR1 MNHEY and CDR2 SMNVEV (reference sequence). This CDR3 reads CASSLYSRDGQPQHF. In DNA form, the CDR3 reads TGTGCCAGCAGTTTATACTCCAGGGATGGTCAGCCCCAGCATTTT.

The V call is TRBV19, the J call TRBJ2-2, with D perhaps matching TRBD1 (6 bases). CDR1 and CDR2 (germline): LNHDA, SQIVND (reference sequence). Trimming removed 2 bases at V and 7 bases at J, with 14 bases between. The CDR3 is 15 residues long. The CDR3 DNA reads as TGTGCCAGTAGTATATGGGACACGGAAGTCGGGGAGCTGTTTTTT. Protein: CASSIWDTEVGELFF.

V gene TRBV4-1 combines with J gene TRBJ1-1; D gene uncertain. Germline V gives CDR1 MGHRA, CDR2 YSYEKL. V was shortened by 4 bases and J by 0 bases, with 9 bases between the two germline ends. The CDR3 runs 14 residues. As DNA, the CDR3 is TGCGCCAGCAGCCGGGGTCCAATGAACACTGAAGCTTTCTTT. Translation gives CASSRGPMNTEAFF.

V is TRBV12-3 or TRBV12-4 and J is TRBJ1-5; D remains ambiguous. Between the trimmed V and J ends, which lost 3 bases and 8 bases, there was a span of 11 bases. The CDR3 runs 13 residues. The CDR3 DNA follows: TGTGCCAGCAGTTTTGGGTTCGAGAAGCCCCAGCATTTT. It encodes CASSFGFEKPQHF.

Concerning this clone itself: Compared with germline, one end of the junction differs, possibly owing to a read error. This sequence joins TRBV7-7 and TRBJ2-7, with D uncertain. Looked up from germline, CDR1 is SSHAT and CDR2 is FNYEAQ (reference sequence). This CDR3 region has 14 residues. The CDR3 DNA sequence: TGTGCTAGCAGCTTAGAAGTGGGCTCCTACGAGCAGTACTTC. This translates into CASSLEVGSYEQYF.

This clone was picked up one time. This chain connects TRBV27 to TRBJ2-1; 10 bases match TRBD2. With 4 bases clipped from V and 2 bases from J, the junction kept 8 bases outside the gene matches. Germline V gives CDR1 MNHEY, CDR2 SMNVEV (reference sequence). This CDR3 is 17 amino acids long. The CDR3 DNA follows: TGTGCCAGCAGTTACGATCGGACTAGCGGTACCTACAATGAGCAGTTCTTC. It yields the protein CASSYDRTSGTYNEQFF.

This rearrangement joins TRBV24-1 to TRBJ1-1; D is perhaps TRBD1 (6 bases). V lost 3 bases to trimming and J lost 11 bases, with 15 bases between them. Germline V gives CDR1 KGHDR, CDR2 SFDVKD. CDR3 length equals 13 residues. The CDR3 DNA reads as TGTGCCACCAGTGATCCCCAGGGGCTGAGGGCTTTCTTT. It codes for CATSDPQGLRAFF.

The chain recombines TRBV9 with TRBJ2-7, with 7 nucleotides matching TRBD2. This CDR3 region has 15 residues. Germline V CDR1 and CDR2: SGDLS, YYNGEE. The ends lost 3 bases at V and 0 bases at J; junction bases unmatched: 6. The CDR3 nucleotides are TGTGCCAGCAGCGAGGGGAGGGCCCGCTCCTACGAGCAGTACTTC. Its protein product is CASSEGRARSYEQYF. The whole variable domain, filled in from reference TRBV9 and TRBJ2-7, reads DSGVTQTPKHLITATGQRVTLRCSPRSGDLSVYWYQQSLDQGLQFLIQYYNGEERAKGNILERFSAQQFPDLHSELNLSSLELGDSALYFCASSEGRARSYEQYFGPGTRLTVT.

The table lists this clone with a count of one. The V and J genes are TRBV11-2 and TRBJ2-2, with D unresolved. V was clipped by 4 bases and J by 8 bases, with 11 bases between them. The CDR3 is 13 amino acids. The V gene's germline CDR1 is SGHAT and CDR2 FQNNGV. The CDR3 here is CASSSLSVGELFF. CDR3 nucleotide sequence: TGTGCCAGCAGCTCCCTGTCCGTGGGGGAGCTGTTTTTT.

The CDR3 spells CASAGPGNEQFF. The CDR3 DNA reads TGTGCCAGCGCGGGGCCAGGCAATGAGCAGTTCTTC. The chain joins TRBV12-3 or TRBV12-4 to TRBJ2-1, with D perhaps matching TRBD2 (6 bases). The CDR3 is 12 amino acids. V lost 8 bases and J 6 bases, leaving 11 bases between the germline ends.

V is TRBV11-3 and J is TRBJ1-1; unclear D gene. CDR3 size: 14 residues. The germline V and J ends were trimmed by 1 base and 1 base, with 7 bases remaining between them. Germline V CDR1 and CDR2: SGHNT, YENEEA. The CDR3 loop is CASSLGRSNTEAFF. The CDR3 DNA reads TGTGCCAGCAGCTTAGGCCGATCGAACACTGAAGCTTTCTTT.

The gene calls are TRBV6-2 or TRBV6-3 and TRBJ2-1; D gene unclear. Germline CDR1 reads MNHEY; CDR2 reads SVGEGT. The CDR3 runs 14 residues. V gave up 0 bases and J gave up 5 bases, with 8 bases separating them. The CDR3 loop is CASSYSGFNNEQFF. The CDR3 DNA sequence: TGTGCCAGCAGTTACTCTGGCTTCAACAATGAGCAGTTCTTC.

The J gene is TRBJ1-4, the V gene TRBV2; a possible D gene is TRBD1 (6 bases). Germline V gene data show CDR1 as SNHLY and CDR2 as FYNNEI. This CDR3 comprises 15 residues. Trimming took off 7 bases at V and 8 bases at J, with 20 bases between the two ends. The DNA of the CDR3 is TGTGCCAGCACCAAAACAGGGAGAGGAGGAGAAAAACTGTTTTTT. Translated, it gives CASTKTGRGGEKLFF.

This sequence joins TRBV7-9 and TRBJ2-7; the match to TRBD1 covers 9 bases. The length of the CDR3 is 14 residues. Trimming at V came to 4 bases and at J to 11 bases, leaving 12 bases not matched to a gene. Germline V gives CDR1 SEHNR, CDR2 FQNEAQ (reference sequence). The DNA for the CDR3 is TGTGCCAGCAGCTCAACTCGGGACAGGGAATACGAGTACTTC. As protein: CASSSTRDREYEYF.

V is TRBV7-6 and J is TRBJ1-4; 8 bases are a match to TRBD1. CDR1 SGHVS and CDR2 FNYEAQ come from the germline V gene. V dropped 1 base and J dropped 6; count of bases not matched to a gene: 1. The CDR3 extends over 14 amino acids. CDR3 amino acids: CASSLVQGDEKLFF. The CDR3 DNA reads TGTGCCAGCAGCTTAGTACAGGGGGATGAAAAACTGTTTTTT.

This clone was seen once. The CDR3 here is CAGAGGRNEKLFF. CDR3 nucleotide sequence: TGTGCCGGCGCCGGGGGGAGAAATGAAAAACTGTTTTTT. The rearrangement links TRBV2 to TRBJ1-4, with D possibly TRBD1 on 5 matching bases. V was clipped by 11 bases and J by 5 bases, with 15 bases between them. The germline gives CDR1 SNHLY, CDR2 FYNNEI. The CDR3 contains 13 residues.

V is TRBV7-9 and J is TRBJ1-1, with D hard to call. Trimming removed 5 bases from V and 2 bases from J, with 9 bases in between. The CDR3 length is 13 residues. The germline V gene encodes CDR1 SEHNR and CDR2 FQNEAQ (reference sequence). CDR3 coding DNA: TGTGCCAGCAGCCCATATTTAAACACTGAAGCTTTCTTT. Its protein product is CASSPYLNTEAFF.

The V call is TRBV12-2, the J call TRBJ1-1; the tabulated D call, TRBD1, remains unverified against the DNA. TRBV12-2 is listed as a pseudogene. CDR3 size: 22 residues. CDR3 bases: TGTGCAAGTCGCCCCAGGGGGGAGGTTTCCGCCATGGACATTAGAATGAACACTGAAGCTTTCTTT. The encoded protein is CASRPRGEVSAMDIRMNTEAFF.

Here the CDR3 DNA reads TGTGCCTGGACCCGGGGGAGGGATCAGCCCCAGCATTTT. It yields the protein CAWTRGRDQPQHF. J is TRBJ1-5 and V is TRBV30, with D perhaps TRBD1 (5 bases). The CDR3 has 13 amino acids. V gave up 4 bases and J gave up 5 bases, with 12 bases separating them. CDR1 and CDR2 (germline): GTSNPN, SVGIG (reference sequence).

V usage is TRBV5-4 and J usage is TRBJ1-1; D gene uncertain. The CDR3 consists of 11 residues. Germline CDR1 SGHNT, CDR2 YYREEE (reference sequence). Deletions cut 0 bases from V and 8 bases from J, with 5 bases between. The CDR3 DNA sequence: TGTGCCAGCAGCTTGGGGGGAGAAGCTTTCTTT. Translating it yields CASSLGGEAFF. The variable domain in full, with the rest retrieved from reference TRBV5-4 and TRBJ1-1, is ETGVTQSPTHLIKTRGQQVTLRCSSQSGHNTVSWYQQALGQGPQFIFQYYREEENGRGNFPPRFSGLQFPNYSSELNVNALELDDSALYLCASSLGGEAFFGQGTRLTVV.